This is a list of T cell receptor beta chains from one sample in a study of blood T cell repertoires in COVID-19. TCRdb's copy holds only in-frame clones and misses some; the assay was immunoSEQ multiplex PCR. Among under 250,000 clones listed, 75% to 90% were seen once. The sequenced sample consisted of peripheral blood. Receptor source: a man aged 35-49 years with acute or convalescent COVID-19. Each CDR3 is given with its conserved first and last residue. D genes are given only for firm matches. Part of the rows lack a size; the others show once, few, many or a class for expanded clones.

v_gene: TRBV7-8
abundance: few
d_gene: NA
len: 13
j_gene: TRBJ2-7
CDR3aa: CASSPPGGHEKYF
CDR3nt: TGTGCCAGCAGCCCCCCCGGCGGGCACGAGAAGTACTTC

v_gene: TRBV30
abundance: once
d_gene: NA
len: 14
j_gene: TRBJ1-6
CDR3aa: CAWSVLGDNSPLHF
CDR3nt: TGTGCCTGGAGTGTACTAGGAGATAATTCACCCCTCCACTTT

v_gene: TRBV13
abundance: NA
d_gene: TRBD1
len: 16
j_gene: TRBJ1-3
CDR3aa: CASSLRDRASGNTIYF
CDR3nt: TGTGCCAGCAGCTTAAGGGACAGGGCTTCTGGAAACACCATATATTTT

v_gene: TRBV19
abundance: NA
d_gene: NA
len: 15
j_gene: TRBJ1-5
CDR3aa: CASTPLRGSGQPQHF
CDR3nt: TGTGCCAGTACACCCCTACGAGGGTCGGGTCAGCCCCAGCATTTT

v_gene: TRBV10-3
abundance: once
d_gene: TRBD1
len: 19
j_gene: TRBJ2-2
CDR3aa: CAIRRTPGQGGMRAGELFF
CDR3nt: TGTGCCATCAGACGAACCCCGGGACAGGGTGGAATGCGAGCCGGGGAGCTGTTTTTT

v_gene: TRBV11-2
abundance: NA
d_gene: NA
len: 15
j_gene: TRBJ2-2
CDR3aa: CASSTAGLSTGELFF
CDR3nt: TGTGCCAGCAGCACCGCCGGTCTTTCCACCGGGGAGCTGTTTTTT

v_gene: TRBV28
abundance: NA
d_gene: NA
len: 13
j_gene: TRBJ1-5
CDR3aa: CASSSPGGQPQHF
CDR3nt: TGTGCCAGCAGTTCCCCGGGAGGCCAGCCCCAGCATTTT

v_gene: TRBV4-2
abundance: NA
d_gene: NA
len: 14
j_gene: TRBJ1-2
CDR3aa: CASSQELVGPGHTF
CDR3nt: TGTGCCAGCAGCCAAGAACTAGTCGGGCCAGGCCACACCTTC

v_gene: TRBV19
abundance: once
d_gene: TRBD2
len: 15
j_gene: TRBJ2-1
CDR3aa: CASSTSTSGGDEQFF
CDR3nt: TGTGCCAGTAGTACGTCGACTAGCGGGGGGGATGAGCAGTTCTTC

v_gene: TRBV7-9
abundance: NA
d_gene: NA
len: 14
j_gene: TRBJ2-5
CDR3aa: CASATVESQETQYF
CDR3nt: TGTGCCAGCGCGACAGTAGAATCACAAGAGACCCAGTACTTC

v_gene: TRBV5-5
abundance: NA
d_gene: NA
len: 16
j_gene: TRBJ2-3
CDR3aa: CASSPARVRGTDTQYF
CDR3nt: TGTGCCAGCAGCCCAGCTCGGGTCCGCGGCACAGATACGCAGTATTTT

v_gene: TRBV5-1
abundance: NA
d_gene: NA
len: 13
j_gene: TRBJ2-5
CDR3aa: CASSLSGLETQYF
CDR3nt: TGCGCCAGCAGCTTGTCTGGGCTGGAGACCCAGTACTTC

v_gene: TRBV12-5
abundance: once
d_gene: NA
len: 13
j_gene: TRBJ2-1
CDR3aa: CASGLATYNEQFF
CDR3nt: TGTGCTAGTGGGCTAGCTACCTACAATGAGCAGTTCTTC

v_gene: TRBV28
abundance: NA
d_gene: TRBD2
len: 13
j_gene: TRBJ2-7
CDR3aa: CASSTGGTYEQYF
CDR3nt: TGTGCCAGCAGTACGGGAGGAACATACGAGCAGTACTTC

v_gene: TRBV2
abundance: NA
d_gene: NA
len: 13
j_gene: TRBJ1-2
CDR3aa: CASTVEYSYGYTF
CDR3nt: TGTGCCAGCACCGTGGAGTATAGCTATGGCTACACCTTC

v_gene: TRBV19
abundance: once
d_gene: NA
len: 17
j_gene: TRBJ2-5
CDR3aa: CASSILAFQGIQETQYF
CDR3nt: TGTGCCAGTAGTATCCTCGCGTTCCAGGGGATCCAAGAGACCCAGTACTTC

v_gene: TRBV5-1
abundance: NA
d_gene: NA
len: 19
j_gene: TRBJ1-1
CDR3aa: CASSLWEGSALSLNTEAFF
CDR3nt: TGCGCCAGCAGCCTTTGGGAGGGGTCGGCTTTGTCCCTGAACACTGAAGCTTTCTTT

v_gene: TRBV5-8
abundance: NA
d_gene: TRBD1
len: 15
j_gene: TRBJ1-1
CDR3aa: CASSYDRGADTEAFF
CDR3nt: TGTGCCAGCAGCTATGACAGGGGCGCGGACACTGAAGCTTTCTTT

v_gene: TRBV9
abundance: NA
d_gene: TRBD2
len: 16
j_gene: TRBJ2-3
CDR3aa: CASSVGISGSGDTQYF
CDR3nt: TGTGCCAGCAGCGTAGGAATTAGCGGGAGCGGAGATACGCAGTATTTT

v_gene: TRBV2
abundance: NA
d_gene: TRBD2
len: 17
j_gene: TRBJ2-7
CDR3aa: CASSDPEGGRISYEQYF
CDR3nt: TGTGCCAGCAGTGATCCAGAAGGCGGGAGGATCTCCTACGAGCAGTACTTC

v_gene: TRBV19
abundance: few
d_gene: TRBD1
len: 16
j_gene: TRBJ2-2
CDR3aa: CASSTGQGANTGELFF
CDR3nt: TGTGCCAGTAGTACAGGACAGGGCGCGAACACCGGGGAGCTGTTTTTT

v_gene: TRBV12-3/TRBV12-4
abundance: NA
d_gene: TRBD1
len: 13
j_gene: TRBJ1-2
CDR3aa: CASSLGQGNGYTF
CDR3nt: TGTGCCAGCAGTTTGGGACAGGGAAATGGCTACACCTTC

v_gene: TRBV19
abundance: NA
d_gene: NA
len: 16
j_gene: TRBJ2-3
CDR3aa: CASSELGPQSTDTQYF
CDR3nt: TGTGCCAGTAGTGAACTGGGGCCCCAAAGCACAGATACGCAGTATTTT

v_gene: TRBV10-3
abundance: NA
d_gene: NA
len: 14
j_gene: TRBJ2-1
CDR3aa: CAISESGSRREQFF
CDR3nt: TGTGCCATCAGTGAGTCTGGCTCCCGGAGGGAGCAGTTCTTC

v_gene: TRBV12-3/TRBV12-4
abundance: once
d_gene: NA
len: 12
j_gene: TRBJ1-6
CDR3aa: CASSLVSSPLHF
CDR3nt: TGTGCCAGCAGTTTAGTTAGTTCACCCCTCCACTTT

v_gene: TRBV29-1
abundance: NA
d_gene: NA
len: 13
j_gene: TRBJ2-3
CDR3aa: CSVEDGGIDTQYF
CDR3nt: TGCAGCGTTGAAGATGGGGGGATAGATACGCAGTATTTT

v_gene: TRBV9
abundance: once
d_gene: TRBD1
len: 15
j_gene: TRBJ1-4
CDR3aa: CASSVGQGAGEKLFF
CDR3nt: TGTGCCAGCAGCGTAGGCCAGGGGGCAGGGGAAAAACTGTTTTTT

v_gene: TRBV7-2
abundance: NA
d_gene: NA
len: 13
j_gene: TRBJ2-1
CDR3aa: CASSLGRSNEQFF
CDR3nt: TGTGCCAGCAGCTTAGGGCGGAGCAATGAGCAGTTCTTC

v_gene: TRBV5-1
abundance: NA
d_gene: TRBD1
len: 15
j_gene: TRBJ2-5
CDR3aa: CASSLAGTGEETQYF
CDR3nt: TGCGCCAGCAGCTTGGCCGGGACAGGGGAGGAGACCCAGTACTTC

v_gene: TRBV12-5
abundance: NA
d_gene: TRBD1
len: 14
j_gene: TRBJ1-1
CDR3aa: CASGPGQRNTEAFF
CDR3nt: TGTGCTAGTGGACCGGGACAGCGGAACACTGAAGCTTTCTTT

v_gene: TRBV19
abundance: NA
d_gene: NA
len: 13
j_gene: TRBJ2-1
CDR3aa: CASKDGTYNEQFF
CDR3nt: TGTGCCAGTAAGGACGGGACTTACAATGAGCAGTTCTTC

v_gene: TRBV6-1
abundance: NA
d_gene: TRBD1
len: 16
j_gene: TRBJ1-2
CDR3aa: CASSVLSVQGAGGYTF
CDR3nt: TGTGCCAGCAGTGTCCTCTCGGTACAGGGGGCAGGTGGCTACACCTTC

v_gene: TRBV11-3
abundance: NA
d_gene: TRBD1
len: 14
j_gene: TRBJ2-5
CDR3aa: CASSLPDRGETQYF
CDR3nt: TGTGCCAGCAGCTTACCAGACAGGGGGGAGACCCAGTACTTC

v_gene: TRBV7-2
abundance: few
d_gene: NA
len: 14
j_gene: TRBJ1-2
CDR3aa: CASSLARRDYGYTF
CDR3nt: TGTGCCAGCAGCTTAGCTCGGCGGGATTATGGCTACACCTTC

v_gene: TRBV7-9
abundance: NA
d_gene: TRBD1
len: 15
j_gene: TRBJ1-5
CDR3aa: CASSYGTGSNQPQHF
CDR3nt: TGTGCCAGCAGCTACGGGACAGGGAGCAATCAGCCCCAGCATTTT

v_gene: TRBV30
abundance: NA
d_gene: TRBD1
len: 15
j_gene: TRBJ1-2
CDR3aa: CAWSVGTGDAYGYTF
CDR3nt: TGTGCCTGGAGTGTAGGCACAGGGGACGCCTATGGCTACACCTTC

v_gene: TRBV29-1
abundance: NA
d_gene: NA
len: 15
j_gene: TRBJ2-1
CDR3aa: CSVEVSVGVYNEQFF
CDR3nt: TGCAGCGTTGAAGTCTCGGTAGGGGTTTACAATGAGCAGTTCTTC

v_gene: TRBV6-2/TRBV6-3
abundance: NA
d_gene: TRBD2
len: 17
j_gene: TRBJ2-1
CDR3aa: CASSYSLAGGAYNEQFF
CDR3nt: TGTGCCAGCAGTTACTCGTTAGCGGGAGGGGCCTACAATGAGCAGTTCTTC

v_gene: TRBV7-2
abundance: NA
d_gene: NA
len: 14
j_gene: TRBJ2-1
CDR3aa: CASSSYGYGNEQFF
CDR3nt: TGTGCCAGCAGTTCATACGGGTACGGCAATGAGCAGTTCTTC

v_gene: TRBV19
abundance: NA
d_gene: NA
len: 14
j_gene: TRBJ1-1
CDR3aa: CASIPTGSYTEAFF
CDR3nt: TGTGCCAGTATTCCCACAGGGTCCTACACTGAAGCTTTCTTT

v_gene: TRBV5-4
abundance: NA
d_gene: NA
len: 13
j_gene: TRBJ1-1
CDR3aa: CASSFSLSSVAFF
CDR3nt: TGTGCCAGCAGCTTCTCTCTGAGTAGTGTGGCTTTCTTT

v_gene: TRBV11-2
abundance: NA
d_gene: TRBD2
len: 19
j_gene: TRBJ2-1
CDR3aa: CASSFRGTSQAFYYNEQFF
CDR3nt: TGTGCCAGCAGCTTTAGGGGGACTAGCCAAGCTTTTTACTACAATGAGCAGTTCTTC

v_gene: TRBV7-9
abundance: NA
d_gene: NA
len: 14
j_gene: TRBJ1-1
CDR3aa: CASSLEGGGMEAFF
CDR3nt: TGTGCCAGCAGCTTAGAAGGAGGAGGCATGGAGGCTTTCTTT

v_gene: TRBV3-1/TRBV3-2
abundance: once
d_gene: NA
len: 13
j_gene: TRBJ2-7
CDR3aa: CASNRGGIGEQYF
CDR3nt: TGTGCCAGCAACCGGGGCGGGATTGGGGAGCAGTACTTC

v_gene: TRBV6-5
abundance: NA
d_gene: NA
len: 13
j_gene: TRBJ1-3
CDR3aa: CASSRGVGNTIYF
CDR3nt: TGTGCCAGCAGTCGCGGGGTTGGAAACACCATATATTTT

v_gene: TRBV5-1
abundance: NA
d_gene: NA
len: 14
j_gene: TRBJ1-2
CDR3aa: CASSLALSNYGYTF
CDR3nt: TGCGCCAGCAGCTTGGCACTGAGTAACTATGGCTACACCTTC

v_gene: TRBV21-1
abundance: NA
d_gene: NA
len: 16
j_gene: TRBJ2-7
CDR3aa: CASSKEETGGSYEQYF
CDR3nt: TGTGCCAGCAGCAAAGAGGAGACAGGGGGCTCCTACGAGCAGTACTTC

v_gene: TRBV19
abundance: NA
d_gene: TRBD1
len: 17
j_gene: TRBJ1-2
CDR3aa: CASSIFGRGPANYGYTF
CDR3nt: TGTGCCAGTAGTATATTCGGCAGGGGGCCAGCTAACTATGGCTACACCTTC

v_gene: TRBV13
abundance: few
d_gene: TRBD2
len: 15
j_gene: TRBJ2-3
CDR3aa: CASSFGAGGTDTQYF
CDR3nt: TGTGCCAGCAGCTTCGGGGCGGGAGGTACAGATACGCAGTATTTT